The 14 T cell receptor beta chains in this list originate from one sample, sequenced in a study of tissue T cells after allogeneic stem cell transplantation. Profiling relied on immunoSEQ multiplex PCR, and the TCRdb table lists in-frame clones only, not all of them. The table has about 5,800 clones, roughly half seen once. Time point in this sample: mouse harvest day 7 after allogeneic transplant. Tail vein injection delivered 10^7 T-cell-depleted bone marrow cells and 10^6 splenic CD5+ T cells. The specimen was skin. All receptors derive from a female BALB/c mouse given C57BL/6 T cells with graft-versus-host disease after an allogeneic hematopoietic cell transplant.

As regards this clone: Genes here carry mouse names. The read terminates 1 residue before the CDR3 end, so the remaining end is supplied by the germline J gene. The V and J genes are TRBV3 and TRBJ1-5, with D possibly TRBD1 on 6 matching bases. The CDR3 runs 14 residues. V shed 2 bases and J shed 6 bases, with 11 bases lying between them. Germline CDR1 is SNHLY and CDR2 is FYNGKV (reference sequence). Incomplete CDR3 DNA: TGTGCCAGCAGCTTAACCAGGGGCGGCCAGGCTCCGCTT. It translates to CASSLTRGGQAPL. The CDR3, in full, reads CASSLTRGGQAPLF.

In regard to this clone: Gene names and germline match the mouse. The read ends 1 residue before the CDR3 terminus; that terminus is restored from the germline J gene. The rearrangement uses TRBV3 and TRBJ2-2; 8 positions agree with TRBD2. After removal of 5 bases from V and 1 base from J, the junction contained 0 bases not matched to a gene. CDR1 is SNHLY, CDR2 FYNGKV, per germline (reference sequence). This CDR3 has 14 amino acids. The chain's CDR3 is CASSDWGNTGQLYF. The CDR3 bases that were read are TGTGCCAGCAGCGACTGGGGAAACACCGGGCAGCTCTAC. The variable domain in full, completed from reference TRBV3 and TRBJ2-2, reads GPKVLQIPSHQIIDMGQMVTLNCDPVSNHLYFYWYKQILGQQMEFLVNFYNGKVMEKSKLFKDQFSVERPDGSYFTLKIQPTALEDSAVYFCASSDWGNTGQLYFGEGSKLTVL.

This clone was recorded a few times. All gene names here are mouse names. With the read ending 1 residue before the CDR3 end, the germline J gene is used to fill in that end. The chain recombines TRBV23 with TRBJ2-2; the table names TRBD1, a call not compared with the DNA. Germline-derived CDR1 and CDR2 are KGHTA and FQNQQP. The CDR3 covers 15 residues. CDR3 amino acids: CSSSQSTGGPGQLYF. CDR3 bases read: TGCTCCAGCAGTCAATCGACAGGGGGCCCCGGGCAGCTCTAC.

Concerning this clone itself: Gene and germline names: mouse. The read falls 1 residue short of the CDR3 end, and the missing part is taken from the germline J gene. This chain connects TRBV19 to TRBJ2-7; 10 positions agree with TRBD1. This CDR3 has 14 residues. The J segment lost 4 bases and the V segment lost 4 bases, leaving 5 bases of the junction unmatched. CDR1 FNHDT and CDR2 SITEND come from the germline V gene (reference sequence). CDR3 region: CASSLGQGGYEQYF. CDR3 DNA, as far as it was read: TGTGCCAGCAGTCTCGGACAGGGGGGATATGAACAGTAC. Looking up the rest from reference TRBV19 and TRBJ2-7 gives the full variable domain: GGIITQTPKFLIGQEGQKLTLKCQQNFNHDTMYWYRQDSGKGLRLIYYSITENDLQKGDLSEGYDASREKKSSFSLTVTSAQKNEMAVFLCASSLGQGGYEQYFGPGTRLTVL.

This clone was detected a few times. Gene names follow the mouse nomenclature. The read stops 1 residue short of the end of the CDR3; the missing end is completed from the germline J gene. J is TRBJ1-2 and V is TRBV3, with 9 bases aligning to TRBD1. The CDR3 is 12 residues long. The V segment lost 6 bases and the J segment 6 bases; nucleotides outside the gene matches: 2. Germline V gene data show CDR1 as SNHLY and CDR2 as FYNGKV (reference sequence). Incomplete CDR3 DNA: TGTGCCAGCAGAACAGGGGGCGCCGACTACACC. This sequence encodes CASRTGGADYT. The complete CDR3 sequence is CASRTGGADYTF.

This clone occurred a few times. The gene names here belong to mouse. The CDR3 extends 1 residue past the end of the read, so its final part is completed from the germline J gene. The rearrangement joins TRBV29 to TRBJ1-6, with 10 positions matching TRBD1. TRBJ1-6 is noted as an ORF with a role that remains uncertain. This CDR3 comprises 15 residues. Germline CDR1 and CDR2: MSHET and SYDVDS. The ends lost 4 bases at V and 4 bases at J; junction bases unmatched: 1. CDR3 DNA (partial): TGTGCTAGCAGTTCGGGACAGGGGTATAATTCGCCCCTCTAC. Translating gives CASSSGQGYNSPLY. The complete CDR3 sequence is CASSSGQGYNSPLYF.

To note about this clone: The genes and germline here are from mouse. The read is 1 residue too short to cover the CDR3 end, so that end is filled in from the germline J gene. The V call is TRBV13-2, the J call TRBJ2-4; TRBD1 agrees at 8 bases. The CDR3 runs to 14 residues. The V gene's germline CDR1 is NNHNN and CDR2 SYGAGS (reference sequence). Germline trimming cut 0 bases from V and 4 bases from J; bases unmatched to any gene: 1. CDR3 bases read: TGTGCCAGCGGTGATGCACAGGGGGAAAACACCTTGTAC. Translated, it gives CASGDAQGENTLY. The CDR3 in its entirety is CASGDAQGENTLYF.

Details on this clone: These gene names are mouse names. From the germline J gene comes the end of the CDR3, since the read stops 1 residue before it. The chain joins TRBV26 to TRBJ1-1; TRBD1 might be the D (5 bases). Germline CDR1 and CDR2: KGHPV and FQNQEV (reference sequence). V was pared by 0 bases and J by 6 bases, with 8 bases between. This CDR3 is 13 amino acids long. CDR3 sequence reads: CASSLSKGAEVFF. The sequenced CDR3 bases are TGTGCCAGCAGTCTGTCGAAAGGGGCAGAAGTCTTC.

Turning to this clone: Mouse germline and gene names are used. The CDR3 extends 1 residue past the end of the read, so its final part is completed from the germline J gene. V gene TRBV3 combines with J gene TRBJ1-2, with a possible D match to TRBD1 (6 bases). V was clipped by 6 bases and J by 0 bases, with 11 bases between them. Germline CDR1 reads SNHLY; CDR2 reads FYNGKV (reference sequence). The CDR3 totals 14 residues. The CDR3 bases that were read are TGTGCCAGCAGTAACAGGGATACAAACTCCGACTACACC. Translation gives CASSNRDTNSDYT. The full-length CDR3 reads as CASSNRDTNSDYTF.

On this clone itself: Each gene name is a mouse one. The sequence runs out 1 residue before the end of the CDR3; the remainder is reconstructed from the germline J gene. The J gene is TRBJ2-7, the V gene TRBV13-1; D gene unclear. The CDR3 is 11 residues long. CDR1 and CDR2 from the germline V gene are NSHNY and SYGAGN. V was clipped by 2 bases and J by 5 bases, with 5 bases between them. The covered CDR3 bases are TGTGCCAGCAGTGAGGGGAATGAACAGTAC. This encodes CASSEGNEQY. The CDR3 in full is CASSEGNEQYF.

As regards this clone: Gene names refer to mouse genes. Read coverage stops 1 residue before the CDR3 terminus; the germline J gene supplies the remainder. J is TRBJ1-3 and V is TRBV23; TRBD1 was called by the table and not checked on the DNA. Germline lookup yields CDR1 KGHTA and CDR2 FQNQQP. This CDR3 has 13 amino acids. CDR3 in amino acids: CSSSPDRRNTLYF. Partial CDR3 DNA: TGCTCCAGCAGTCCCGACAGGAGAAATACGCTCTAT.

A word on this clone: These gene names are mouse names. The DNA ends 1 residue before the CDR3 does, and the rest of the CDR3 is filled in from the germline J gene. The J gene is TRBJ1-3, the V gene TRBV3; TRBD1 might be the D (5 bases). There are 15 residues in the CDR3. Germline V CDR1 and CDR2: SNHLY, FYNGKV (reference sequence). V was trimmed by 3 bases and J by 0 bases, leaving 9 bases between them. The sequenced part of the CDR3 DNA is TGTGCCAGCAGCTTGAGGGGCGATTCTGGAAATACGCTCTAT. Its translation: CASSLRGDSGNTLY. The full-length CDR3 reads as CASSLRGDSGNTLYF.

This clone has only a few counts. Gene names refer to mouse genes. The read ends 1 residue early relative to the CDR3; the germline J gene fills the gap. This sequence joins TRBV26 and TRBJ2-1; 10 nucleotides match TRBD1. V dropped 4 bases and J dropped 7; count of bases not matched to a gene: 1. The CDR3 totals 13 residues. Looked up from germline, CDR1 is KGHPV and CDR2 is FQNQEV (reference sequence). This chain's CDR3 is CASSPGQGAEQFF. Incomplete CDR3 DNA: TGTGCCAGCAGTCCGGGACAGGGGGCTGAGCAGTTC.

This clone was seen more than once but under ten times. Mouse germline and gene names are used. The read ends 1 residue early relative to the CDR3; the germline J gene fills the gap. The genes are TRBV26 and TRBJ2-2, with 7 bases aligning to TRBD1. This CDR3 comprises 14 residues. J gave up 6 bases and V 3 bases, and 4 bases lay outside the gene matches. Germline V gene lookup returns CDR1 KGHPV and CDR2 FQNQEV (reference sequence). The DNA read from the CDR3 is TGTGCCAGCAGTCTACAGGGGTTGGCCGGGCAGCTCTAC. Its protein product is CASSLQGLAGQLY. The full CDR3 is CASSLQGLAGQLYF.